The sequence of this T cell receptor beta chain was determined in a study of siplizumab effects on memory and regulatory T cells. Study-level findings and limits: The authors could not assign a naive or memory phenotype to roughly 75-95% of proliferating CD4+ or CD8+ clones.

Repertoires were generated with immunoSEQ multiplex PCR, while TCRdb's copy carries only in-frame clones and drops some. This sample carries more than 90,000 clones, about 94% of them seen once, and the ten largest clones take approximately 1.5%. This CDR3 region has 13 residues. The V end was cut by 2 bases, the J end by 1 base, with 5 bases between. Germline V gene sequence: CDR1 KGHSH, CDR2 LQKENI. Concerning this clone: Its target is unknown.

The rearrangement joins TRBV18 to TRBJ1-1, with D perhaps TRBD1 (5 bases). The sequenced sample consisted of non-Treg CD4+ T cells sorted from blood. The receptor's source is a human donor in good health. The CDR3 region is CASSPGQNTEAFF. DNA for the CDR3: TGTGCCAGCTCACCAGGACAGAACACTGAAGCTTTCTTT.